The clone carrying this T cell receptor beta chain was seen more than once but under ten times. Its antigen remains unidentified. This entry belongs to a study of T-cell memory formation after mild COVID-19. Overall study context: The study found TCR clusters largely donor specific.

Regarding the study as a whole: For second-wave clones that peaked at day 37, SARS-CoV-2 specificity went unverified.

V gave up 6 bases and J gave up 6 bases, with 12 bases separating them. CDR3 length: 12 residues. Germline V CDR1 and CDR2: LGHNT, FRNRAP. TCRdb re-called the 5' RACE reads with MiXCR, one entry per CDR3 protein. The data hold a few hundred thousand distinct CDR3 sequences, with approximately 22% observed a single time. Sequences were obtained from PBMCs or a T cell subset sorted from them (not recorded which). The chain couples TRBV12-5 to TRBJ2-7; no clear D. This receptor was obtained from a man younger than 35 who had mild COVID-19 (a few samples of this study predate the infection). Cell type and time point are not known. The CDR3 reads CASGLGWGEQYF. In DNA form, the CDR3 reads TGTGCTAGTGGCCTAGGTTGGGGCGAGCAGTACTTC.